The entry that follows covers one TCR beta chain sequence. Its antigen is as yet unknown. The record originates from a study of Ad26.COV2.S vaccination and SARS-CoV-2 variants. Overall study context: The trial was COV1001 and the donor's arm was Ad26.COV2.S. Study results and limitations: For non-spike TCRs, breadth in vaccine recipients resembled that in placebo recipients.

Stated treatment: 15 to 20 received Ad26.COV2.S at low or high dose, single or two shots; about 5 received placebo; per-sample allocation not given. Sampling happened 63 days after the first vaccine or placebo injection. In Boston, an adult donor aged 18-55 years took part. CDR1 is SGHRS and CDR2 is YFSETQ in the germline V gene. This CDR3 is built from 15 residues. With 2 bases removed from V and 4 bases from J, the gap between germline ends came to 12 bases. Profiling relied on immunoSEQ multiplex PCR, and the TCRdb table lists in-frame clones only, not all of them. The table lists 510,000 or so clones, approximately 90% of them singletons, with around 13% in the top ten.

Sequencing used peripheral blood, obtained in a trial of Ad26.COV2.S vaccine versus placebo. The TCR comes from a person aged 18-60 years who received the Ad26.COV2.S COVID-19 vaccine or a placebo. The chain couples TRBV5-1 to TRBJ2-2; D remains ambiguous. CDR3 sequence reads: CASSLIGSTTGELFF. The CDR3 nucleotides read TGCGCCAGCAGCTTAATAGGGTCTACCACCGGGGAGCTGTTTTTT.